This TCR beta chain is from a study of OX40 agonist ivuxolimab in advanced cancers. The wider study: Dose-escalation patients' cancers were hepatocellular carcinoma, melanoma, renal cell or head and neck cancer.

CDR3 length equals 13 residues. Trimming took 4 bases from V and 8 from J, leaving 14 bases between them. The germline V gene has CDR1 LNHDA and CDR2 SQIVND (reference sequence). Peripheral blood came from all dose cohorts at three timepoints. Profiled with immunoSEQ multiplex PCR; TCRdb holds only in-frame clones, not every one. Of more than 50,000 clones in the sample, 65% to 90% are singletons; the top ten hold around 0.9%. Broader study findings: More expanded clones were found, on average, in CD8+ than in CD4+ T cells.

A remark on this clone: Its antigen is unknown.

The receptor's source is an adult with an advanced solid tumor such as melanoma, head and neck, liver or kidney cancer. The rearrangement links TRBV19 to TRBJ1-2; no clear D. Sequenced material: CD4+ or CD8+ T cells sorted from blood, taken in a trial of the OX40 agonist ivuxolimab. The CDR3 sequence: CASSTSALAGYTF. The CDR3 nucleotides read TGTGCCAGTAGTACATCGGCGCTTGCGGGCTACACCTTC.